The 29 T cell receptor beta chains in this list originate from one sample, sequenced in a study of graft-versus-host responses after intestinal transplantation (dated by TCRdb to about 2021). Receptors were amplified or captured by the immunoSEQ multiplex PCR assay. TCRdb stores this immuneACCESS table with in-frame sequences only. Part of the clones is absent; in the studies checked, under half of the shortfall reflects unresolved V genes, and no reason is known for the rest. The sample has just over 20,000 clones on record, less than 45% of them singletons. The ten largest clones represent roughly 1.7% of the sample. The time point tag for this specimen amounts to: cells obtained before transplantation from donor or recipient. Mixed lymphocyte reactions plated around 200,000 CFSE-labeled pre-transplant responders with around 200,000 irradiated violet-dye-labeled stimulators and were cultured for five to seven days.

The sequences come from alloreactive CD8+ T cells from a mixed lymphocyte reaction culture, collected before intestinal transplant. The cell subset or site label corresponds to: CFSE-low proliferating T cells sorted from roughly 6-day pre-transplant mixed lymphocyte reaction (GvH or HvG direction). These receptors originate from a human patient who received an intestinal transplant.

V gene TRBV19 combines with J gene TRBJ2-7; 10 bases map to TRBD2. Unmatched junction bases numbered 0, after V lost 4 bases and J lost 0 bases. CDR1 and CDR2 from the germline V gene are LNHDA and SQIVND (reference sequence). The CDR3 loop spans 14 amino acids. DNA of the CDR3: TGTGCCAGTAGTACTAGCGGGGGCTCCTACGAGCAGTACTTC. Translated, it gives CASSTSGGSYEQYF.

The chain has TRBV6-5 and TRBJ1-2, with D possibly TRBD1 on 5 matching bases. Germline values: CDR1 MNHEY, CDR2 SVGAGI. The germline V and J ends were trimmed by 0 bases and 6 bases, with 5 bases remaining between them. CDR3 length: 12 amino acids. The CDR3 DNA reads TGTGCCAGCAGTTACTCGGGGGATGGCTACACCTTC. This encodes CASSYSGDGYTF.

This clone was seen only a few times. V usage is TRBV10-3 and J usage is TRBJ1-2, with D perhaps TRBD1 (6 bases). Germline CDR1 reads ENHRY; CDR2 reads SYGVKD. The CDR3 runs 13 residues. Between the trimmed V and J ends, which lost 11 bases and 3 bases, there was a span of 16 bases. CDR3 sequence: CAVGLAGDYGYTF. The CDR3 DNA is TGTGCCGTGGGACTGGCAGGGGACTATGGCTACACCTTC.

This rearrangement joins TRBV6-1 to TRBJ2-2, with D possibly being TRBD1 or TRBD2 (5 bases each). CDR1 is MNHNS, CDR2 SASEGT, per germline. The CDR3 totals 11 residues. V was pared by 6 bases and J by 13 bases, with 12 bases between. The DNA of the CDR3 is TGTGCCAGCAGCCTTGGGACCCGGCTGTTTTTT. This sequence encodes CASSLGTRLFF.

A few counts support this clone. V and J are TRBV28 and TRBJ2-5; 8 nucleotides agree with TRBD1. The assigned J gene may be wrong: the sequence end matches TRBJ2-7 better. The CDR3 extends over 14 amino acids. Germline V gives CDR1 MDHEN, CDR2 SYDVKM. CDR3 protein: CASSLTGAGYEQYF. As DNA, the CDR3 is TGTGCCAGCAGCCTGACAGGGGCTGGCTACGAGCAGTACTTC.

This clone turned up a few times. CDR3 DNA: TGCGCCAGCAGCCTTTGGGGGACAGGGGGCCAGTGGACCTACACCTTC. Its protein product is CASSLWGTGGQWTYTF. The chain joins TRBV5-1 to TRBJ1-2, with 12 nucleotides matching TRBD1. This CDR3 contains 16 residues. V was pared by 4 bases and J by 10 bases, with 14 bases of the junction left unmatched. Germline assignment: CDR1 SGHRS and CDR2 YFSETQ. Together with reference TRBV5-1 and TRBJ1-2, the CDR3 gives the full variable domain: KAGVTQTPRYLIKTRGQQVTLSCSPISGHRSVSWYQQTPGQGLQFLFEYFSETQRNKGNFPGRFSGRQFSNSRSEMNVSTLELGDSALYLCASSLWGTGGQWTYTFGSGTRLTVV.

This clone was observed a handful of times. The V gene is TRBV5-5, the J gene TRBJ2-1, with TRBD2 identical over 11 bases. The CDR3 extends over 15 amino acids. V lost 2 bases, J lost 8 bases, and 6 bases stayed unmatched. Germline assignment: CDR1 SGHKS and CDR2 YYEKEE (reference sequence). The chain's CDR3 is CASSFLAGGGDEQFF. Here the CDR3 DNA reads TGTGCCAGCAGCTTCTTAGCGGGAGGGGGGGATGAGCAGTTCTTC. The full variable domain, its missing parts supplied by reference TRBV5-5 and TRBJ2-1, is DAGVTQSPTHLIKTRGQQVTLRCSPISGHKSVSWYQQVLGQGPQFIFQYYEKEERGRGNFPDRFSARQFPNYSSELNVNALLLGDSALYLCASSFLAGGGDEQFFGPGTRLTVL.

The rearrangement uses TRBV18 and TRBJ2-7; 8 positions match TRBD1. Germline V gene sequence: CDR1 KGHSH, CDR2 LQKENI. The CDR3 spans 14 residues. With V trimmed by 3 bases and J by 3 bases, 4 bases remained unmatched. CDR3 nucleotides: TGTGCCAGCTCACCGGGACAGGCTGGCTACGAGCAGTACTTC. Translating it yields CASSPGQAGYEQYF. Complete variable domain (other parts from reference TRBV18 and TRBJ2-7): NAGVMQNPRHLVRRRGQEARLRCSPMKGHSHVYWYRQLPEEGLKFMVYLQKENIIDESGMPKERFSAEFPKEGPSILRIQQVVRGDSAAYFCASSPGQAGYEQYFGPGTRLTVT.

This clone was seen a handful of times. The chain carries TRBV4-1 and TRBJ2-7; D not resolved. Germline CDR1 is MGHRA and CDR2 is YSYEKL. The CDR3 contains 15 residues. Trimming shortened V by 0 bases and J by 1 base, and 10 bases separated the two germline ends. CDR3 protein: CASSQEGSSSYEQYF. The CDR3 DNA is TGCGCCAGCAGCCAAGAAGGATCTAGTTCCTACGAGCAGTACTTC.

A few counts support this clone. V usage is TRBV5-4 and J usage is TRBJ2-1; D remains ambiguous. Trimming left V 3 bases short and J 6 bases short, with 19 bases between. CDR3 length equals 16 residues. Germline V lookup: CDR1 SGHNT, CDR2 YYREEE (reference sequence). The CDR3 sequence: CASSSARAEYRNEQFF. Here the CDR3 DNA reads TGTGCCAGCAGCTCGGCCCGGGCCGAGTACCGCAATGAGCAGTTCTTC.

This clone was seen more than once but under ten times. This chain joins TRBV11-1 and TRBJ1-5, with 9 bases matching TRBD1. Trimming removed 5 bases from V and 3 bases from J; junction bases left unmatched: 5. CDR1 and CDR2 from the germline V gene are SGHAT and FQDESV (reference sequence). This CDR3 comprises 15 residues. The CDR3 sequence is CASSPGTGFNQPQHF. In DNA form, the CDR3 reads TGTGCCAGCAGCCCCGGGACAGGGTTCAATCAGCCCCAGCATTTT. Drawing the rest from reference TRBV11-1 and TRBJ1-5, the complete variable domain is EAEVAQSPRYKITEKSQAVAFWCDPISGHATLYWYRQILGQGPELLVQFQDESVVDDSQLPKDRFSAERLKGVDSTLKIQPAELGDSAMYLCASSPGTGFNQPQHFGDGTRLSIL.

This chain connects TRBV20-1 to TRBJ1-1; D gene unclear. The CDR3 loop spans 10 amino acids. CDR1 is DFQATT and CDR2 is SNEGSKA in the germline V gene (reference sequence). V dropped 3 bases and J dropped 4 bases, with 3 bases sitting between them. In nucleotides, the CDR3 is TGCAGTGCTAGGAGCACTGAAGCTTTCTTT. Its translation: CSARSTEAFF.

This clone was detected a few times. The rearrangement uses TRBV5-4 and TRBJ2-2; D gene ambiguous. Trimming shortened V by 3 bases and J by 3 bases, and 9 bases separated the two germline ends. This CDR3 spans 14 amino acids. Germline CDR1 reads SGHNT; CDR2 reads YYREEE (reference sequence). The CDR3, as DNA: TGTGCCAGCAGCTCTCGGGCCTACACCGGGGAGCTGTTTTTT. It codes for CASSSRAYTGELFF.

The rearrangement joins TRBV2 to TRBJ1-1, with D possibly being TRBD1 (5 bases). Trimming took 9 bases from V and 1 from J, leaving 18 bases between them. The CDR3 is made up of 15 amino acids. Germline V CDR1 and CDR2: SNHLY, FYNNEI. The CDR3 loop reads CASGRTGRANTEAFF. For the CDR3, the DNA is TGTGCCAGTGGGAGGACCGGCAGGGCGAACACTGAAGCTTTCTTT.

This clone occurred a few times. The J gene is TRBJ2-1, the V gene TRBV18, with 7 bases identical to TRBD2. The ends lost 5 bases at V and 8 bases at J; junction bases unmatched: 3. Germline CDR1 reads KGHSH; CDR2 reads LQKENI. The CDR3 is 12 amino acids. This CDR3 reads CASSSRGDEQFF. Written as DNA, the CDR3 is TGTGCCAGCTCATCCCGGGGGGATGAGCAGTTCTTC.

The chain employs TRBV28 and TRBJ2-2; 9 nucleotides align to TRBD1. Germline loops: CDR1 MDHEN, CDR2 SYDVKM. V lost 5 bases to trimming and J lost 6 bases; unmatched junction nucleotides: 4. CDR3 length equals 14 residues. CDR3 DNA: TGTGCCAGCAGTGCGACAGGGGGTGCCGGGGAGCTGTTTTTT. This encodes CASSATGGAGELFF.

This clone was seen only a few times. The V gene is TRBV29-1, the J gene TRBJ2-7, with 7 nucleotides matching TRBD1. This CDR3 comprises 14 residues. V was pared by 4 bases and J by 2 bases, with 8 bases of the junction left unmatched. In germline, CDR1 is SQVTM, CDR2 ANQGSEA. CDR3 nucleotides: TGCAGCGTTGTTTTCCGGGACAGACCCTACGAGCAGTACTTC. Protein sequence: CSVVFRDRPYEQYF.

Notes on this clone: A much larger clone differs from this one at a single base, so this may be a read error. The V gene is TRBV11-2, the J gene TRBJ1-1, with TRBD1 matching over 7 bases. The junction had 4 bases not matched to a gene; V was cut back by 5 bases and J by 1 base. The CDR3 runs to 14 residues. CDR1 and CDR2 (germline): SGHAT, FQNNGV. CDR3 in amino acids: CASSTRTGNTEAFF. CDR3 sequence (DNA): TGTGCCAGCAGCACCCGGACAGGGAACACTGAAGCTTTCTTT.

This clone was counted between two and nine times. V and J are TRBV6-5 and TRBJ1-5, with D unclear. Deletions cut 6 bases from V and 0 bases from J, with 9 bases between. The CDR3 loop spans 14 amino acids. Germline lookup yields CDR1 MNHEY and CDR2 SVGAGI. CDR3 coding DNA: TGTGCCAGCAGACAGAGCAATAGCAATCAGCCCCAGCATTTT. Protein: CASRQSNSNQPQHF.

The genes are TRBV7-8 and TRBJ1-2, with D possibly matching TRBD1 (5 bases). Trimming cost V 3 bases and J 3 bases, with 8 bases left between them. In germline, CDR1 is SGHVS, CDR2 FQNEAQ. CDR3 length equals 13 residues. CDR3 residues: CASSLQGHYGYTF. Written as DNA, the CDR3 is TGTGCCAGCAGCTTGCAGGGCCACTATGGCTACACCTTC. Based on the CDR3 plus reference TRBV7-8 and TRBJ1-2, the full variable domain is GAGVSQSPRYKVAKRGQDVALRCDPISGHVSLFWYQQALGQGPEFLTYFQNEAQLDKSGLPSDRFFAERPEGSVSTLKIQRTQQEDSAVYLCASSLQGHYGYTFGSGTRLTVV.

Judged by abundance, this clone is medium-sized. This chain connects TRBV27 to TRBJ2-7, with D hard to call. The CDR3 has 14 amino acids. V shed 8 bases and J shed 1 base, with 15 bases lying between them. Per the germline V gene, CDR1 is MNHEY and CDR2 is SMNVEV (reference sequence). The CDR3 protein is CASSLWWRSYEQYF. The CDR3 DNA is TGTGCCAGCTCCCTGTGGTGGAGATCCTACGAGCAGTACTTC.

The chain uses TRBV7-9 and TRBJ2-7; D unclear. The CDR3 has 15 residues. V lost 5 bases, J lost 0 bases, and 14 bases lay in between. The germline CDR1 and CDR2 sequences are SEHNR and FQNEAQ (reference sequence). The CDR3 spells CASSLPYGFSYEQYF. Here the CDR3 DNA reads TGTGCCAGCAGCCTCCCTTATGGGTTCTCCTACGAGCAGTACTTC.

The chain is built from TRBV29-1 and TRBJ2-1; the D call may be TRBD1 or TRBD2 (5 bases each). CDR3 size: 18 residues. V dropped 2 bases and J dropped 9 bases, with 29 bases sitting between them. CDR1 is SQVTM and CDR2 is ANQGSEA in the germline V gene. CDR3 bases: TGCAGCGTTGAATATCAACCCCGGGGCCGCCCGAGGACCGCTGAGCAGTTCTTC. This codes for CSVEYQPRGRPRTAEQFF.

The gene calls are TRBV6-5 and TRBJ1-2; D is undetermined. Germline V gene data show CDR1 as MNHEY and CDR2 as SVGAGI. The CDR3 runs 15 residues. The V gene lost 0 bases and the J gene lost 5 bases, with 13 bases spanning the gap. CDR3 loop: CASSYSHGGKYGYTF. For the CDR3, the DNA is TGTGCCAGCAGTTACTCTCACGGAGGAAAGTATGGCTACACCTTC.

The rearrangement uses TRBV5-1 and TRBJ2-1; 7 bases agree with TRBD2. The ends lost 3 bases at V and 0 bases at J; junction bases unmatched: 6. CDR1 and CDR2 (germline): SGHRS, YFSETQ. The CDR3 is 16 residues long. CDR3 coding DNA: TGCGCCAGCAGCTGGCAGCCTAGCGGCTCCTACAATGAGCAGTTCTTC. Its translation is CASSWQPSGSYNEQFF. Based on the CDR3 plus reference TRBV5-1 and TRBJ2-1, the full variable domain is KAGVTQTPRYLIKTRGQQVTLSCSPISGHRSVSWYQQTPGQGLQFLFEYFSETQRNKGNFPGRFSGRQFSNSRSEMNVSTLELGDSALYLCASSWQPSGSYNEQFFGPGTRLTVL.

The rearrangement joins TRBV5-1 to TRBJ1-5; maybe TRBD1 (6 bases). Germline V gene lookup returns CDR1 SGHRS and CDR2 YFSETQ. CDR3 length: 15 amino acids. Trimming cost V 4 bases and J 1 base, with 12 bases left between them. The CDR3 DNA reads as TGCGCCAGCAGCACAGGGACCGCGAGCAATCAGCCCCAGCATTTT. Its translation: CASSTGTASNQPQHF.

This chain uses TRBV9 with TRBJ2-1; the D is unclear. The CDR3 runs 11 residues. The V and J ends lost 0 bases and 9 bases respectively, with 4 bases between them. CDR1 is SGDLS, CDR2 YYNGEE, per germline. CDR3 coding DNA: TGTGCCAGCAGCGTAGACGGTGAGCAGTTCTTC. Residues: CASSVDGEQFF.

The chain combines TRBV5-1 with TRBJ2-3, with D unresolved. The CDR3 sequence is 16 residues long. CDR1 SGHRS and CDR2 YFSETQ come from the germline V gene. Between the trimmed V and J ends, which lost 0 bases and 4 bases, there was a span of 15 bases. The CDR3 DNA is TGCGCCAGCAGCTTGGAAAATCGTTGGCCCCCAGATACGCAGTATTTT. Translation: CASSLENRWPPDTQYF.

This clone showed up just a few times. This rearrangement joins TRBV5-1 to TRBJ2-5, with TRBD2 matching over 9 bases. The CDR3 is 14 residues long. Germline trimming cut 4 bases from V and 5 bases from J; bases unmatched to any gene: 6. Germline-derived CDR1 and CDR2 are SGHRS and YFSETQ. This CDR3 reads CASSGGRARETQYF. Here the CDR3 DNA reads TGCGCCAGCAGCGGCGGGAGGGCCCGGGAGACCCAGTACTTC.